These T cell receptor beta chains were read from a single sample in a study of identical twins. TCRdb reanalysed the 5' RACE reads using MiXCR and keeps one entry per CDR3 protein. The sample has 1.5 million to 2 million distinct CDR3 sequences, more than 30% seen once. The source material was cord blood. The receptors originated from a newborn girl in good health. Both conserved end residues are part of each CDR3. A D gene is named only where the DNA matches it firmly. Some rows mark clone size as missing; the rest say once, few, many or name a class of expanded clone.

>TRBJ2-3|TRBV20-1|few|.
CSARSPDGIPDTQYF
TGCAGTGCGCGTTCACCGGACGGGATCCCGGATACGCAGTATTTT
>TRBJ2-1|TRBV11-2|.|TRBD2
CASSHGGGNINEQFF
TGTGCCAGCAGCCACGGGGGGGGGAACATCAATGAGCAGTTCTTC
>TRBJ2-3|TRBV7-9|.|TRBD1
CASSGNRGSDTQYF
TGTGCCAGCAGCGGGAACAGGGGGTCAGATACGCAGTATTTT
>TRBJ1-3|TRBV27|.|.
CASRRVSGNTIYF
TGTGCCAGCAGAAGGGTCTCTGGAAACACCATATATTTT
>TRBJ2-3|TRBV4-1|few|TRBD2
CASSQRHSGGRADTQYF
TGCGCCAGCAGCCAACGACATAGCGGGGGGCGGGCAGATACGCAGTATTTT
>TRBJ2-3|TRBV6-6|.|TRBD2
CASSRVRGLAGADTQYF
TGTGCCAGCAGTAGAGTCCGAGGACTAGCGGGAGCAGATACGCAGTATTTT
>TRBJ1-1|TRBV9|few|TRBD1
CASSAGTGRNTEAFF
TGTGCCAGCAGCGCAGGGACAGGGCGGAACACTGAAGCTTTCTTT
>TRBJ2-5|TRBV9|.|.
CASGRPGDNEQYF
TGTGCCAGCGGACGCCCGGGGGACAATGAGCAGTACTTC
>TRBJ1-2|TRBV25-1|many|.
CASHRDKNYGYTF
TGTGCCAGCCACCGGGACAAAAACTATGGCTACACCTTC
>TRBJ2-5|TRBV10-3|few|.
CAISEVRGLAGGHQETQYF
TGTGCCATCAGTGAGGTCAGGGGACTAGCAGGGGGCCACCAAGAGACCCAGTACTTC